Below are 22 T cell receptor beta chains sequenced from a single sample in a study of a mutant IDH1 vaccine in newly diagnosed glioma. The protocol was immunoSEQ multiplex PCR, while the TCRdb copy is restricted to in-frame clones and leaves out a portion. Of over 95,000 clones in the sample, 85% to 90% were seen once. What these receptors recognize is not known. Regarding time point: week 11, during vaccination. The content of each vaccine dose was 300 ug of mutant IDH1 20-mer peptide, and topical imiquimod accompanied it. The sequencing used PBMCs, collected from a glioma patient whose treatment included an IDH1 peptide vaccine. The receptors were sampled from a woman aged 45-65 years with glioma.

The genes are TRBV19 and TRBJ2-4; 16 bases line up with TRBD2. Per the germline V gene, CDR1 is LNHDA and CDR2 is SQIVND (reference sequence). V shed 2 bases, J shed 1 base, and the junction held 8 bases outside the gene matches. CDR3 size: 20 residues. The CDR3 loop reads CASSITGGLAGGPAKNIQYF. The CDR3, as DNA: TGTGCCAGTAGTATAACGGGGGGACTAGCGGGAGGGCCGGCCAAAAACATTCAGTACTTC.

The chain joins TRBV27 to TRBJ2-7; tentatively, D is TRBD2 (5 bases). V gave up 5 bases and J gave up 2 bases, with 13 bases separating them. This CDR3 spans 14 amino acids. Germline V gene sequence: CDR1 MNHEY, CDR2 SMNVEV (reference sequence). The CDR3 DNA follows: TGTGCCAGCAGTCTCAGGACTGATGCCTACGAGCAGTACTTC. This codes for CASSLRTDAYEQYF.

The chain is built from TRBV6-5 and TRBJ1-1; perhaps TRBD1 as D (6 bases). The CDR3 is 15 residues long. Germline V gene lookup returns CDR1 MNHEY and CDR2 SVGAGI. Trimming cost V 5 bases and J 5 bases, with 18 bases left between them. The CDR3 loop is CASSRWTEGGTEAFF. Written as DNA, the CDR3 is TGTGCCAGCAGTCGATGGACCGAGGGGGGGACTGAAGCTTTCTTT.

In the case of this clone: Mismatch with germline at one junction end may stem from a read error. The rearrangement links TRBV7-9 to TRBJ1-4; D is unclear. Per germline, CDR1 SEHNR and CDR2 FQNEAQ (reference sequence). This CDR3 spans 12 amino acids. The CDR3 sequence is CASSLAVGQPHF. Here the CDR3 DNA reads TGTGCCAGCAGCTTAGCGGTGGGCCAACCCCATTTT. The whole variable domain, remainder taken from reference TRBV7-9 and TRBJ1-4, is DTGVSQNPRHKITKRGQNVTFRCDPISEHNRLYWYRQTLGQGPEFLTYFQNEAQLEKSRLLSDRFSAERPKGSFSTLEIQRTEQGDSAMYLCASSLAVGQPHFGSGTQLSVL.

The chain is built from TRBV7-9 and TRBJ1-1; the D is unclear. Germline values: CDR1 SEHNR, CDR2 FQNEAQ (reference sequence). Trimming removed 1 base from V and 4 bases from J, with 10 bases in between. This CDR3 is 14 amino acids long. The CDR3 DNA sequence: TGTGCCAGCAGCTTAGGTGGGTTGTTCACTGAAGCTTTCTTT. Translated: CASSLGGLFTEAFF.

The chain has TRBV6-5 and TRBJ2-7; 11 bases fit TRBD1. The CDR3 runs to 15 residues. The J segment lost 1 base and the V segment lost 6 bases, leaving 5 bases of the junction unmatched. From germline, CDR1 is MNHEY and CDR2 SVGAGI. CDR3 coding DNA: TGTGCCAGCAGCCCCGGGACAGGGGGATCCTACGAGCAGTACTTC. This sequence encodes CASSPGTGGSYEQYF.

This clone was observed a handful of times. The V gene is TRBV6-5, the J gene TRBJ1-2; 8 bases agree with TRBD1. V was clipped by 4 bases and J by 2 bases; unmatched bases: 3. The CDR3 runs to 14 residues. From germline, CDR1 is MNHEY and CDR2 SVGAGI. CDR3 coding DNA: TGTGCCAGCAGTTGGGGGGACAGGAACTATGGCTACACCTTC. Residues: CASSWGDRNYGYTF.

The V gene is TRBV5-1, the J gene TRBJ1-6, with TRBD1 matching over 9 bases. CDR1 and CDR2 (germline): SGHRS, YFSETQ. V was clipped by 0 bases and J by 0 bases; unmatched bases: 4. This CDR3 comprises 18 residues. The CDR3 is CASSLVTGGGSYNSPLHF. The CDR3 nucleotides are TGCGCCAGCAGCTTGGTCACAGGGGGCGGCTCCTATAATTCACCCCTCCACTTT.

In its sample, this clone was seen a few times. J is TRBJ1-2 and V is TRBV7-3, with TRBD1 as a possible D gene (5 bases). This CDR3 contains 15 residues. Trimming left V 4 bases short and J 0 bases short, with 12 bases between. Germline assignment: CDR1 SGHTA and CDR2 FQGTGA. DNA of the CDR3: TGTGCCAGCAGCTCGGAGGGGCTCACTAACTATGGCTACACCTTC. The encoded protein is CASSSEGLTNYGYTF.

The chain is built from TRBV5-1 and TRBJ2-1; 10 bases are shared with TRBD2. This CDR3 has 15 residues. Germline assignment: CDR1 SGHRS and CDR2 YFSETQ. After removal of 5 bases from V and 4 bases from J, the junction contained 6 bases not matched to a gene. CDR3 DNA: TGCGCCAGCAGTTGGACTAGCGGACTATACAATGAGCAGTTCTTC. Translation gives CASSWTSGLYNEQFF.

J is TRBJ1-1 and V is TRBV7-2, with D hard to call. The CDR3 sequence is 14 residues long. Trimming pared 4 bases from V and 4 bases from J, leaving 13 bases between. In germline, CDR1 is SGHTA, CDR2 FQGNSA. CDR3 sequence reads: CASSSWGESTEAFF. Written as DNA, the CDR3 is TGTGCCAGCAGCTCCTGGGGAGAGTCCACTGAAGCTTTCTTT.

This clone appeared a single time. The gene calls are TRBV30 and TRBJ2-2, with D perhaps TRBD2 (5 bases). Germline V lookup: CDR1 GTSNPN, CDR2 SVGIG (reference sequence). CDR3 length equals 12 residues. With 4 bases removed from V and 7 bases from J, the gap between germline ends came to 10 bases. Here the CDR3 reads CAWIRGIGELFF. The CDR3 DNA follows: TGTGCCTGGATCCGGGGTATCGGGGAGCTGTTTTTT.

The chain couples TRBV28 to TRBJ2-7; 9 nucleotides line up with TRBD1. Per germline, CDR1 MDHEN and CDR2 SYDVKM. This CDR3 spans 13 amino acids. With V trimmed by 6 bases and J by 3 bases, 3 bases remained unmatched. The CDR3 nucleotides read TGTGCCAGCAGGGGACAGGGTCTCTACGAGCAGTACTTC. It specifies CASRGQGLYEQYF.

J is TRBJ2-1 and V is TRBV6-1; 7 bases line up with TRBD1. CDR1 and CDR2 (germline): MNHNS, SASEGT. The junction had 6 bases not matched to a gene; V was cut back by 3 bases and J by 1 base. The CDR3 totals 16 residues. The CDR3 nucleotides read TGTGCCAGCAGTGACCTGACAGGGAGTTCCTACAATGAGCAGTTCTTC. Translation: CASSDLTGSSYNEQFF.

This chain joins TRBV7-3 and TRBJ2-3; D remains unclear. Trimming shortened V by 2 bases and J by 1 base, and 7 bases separated the two germline ends. Germline loops: CDR1 SGHTA, CDR2 FQGTGA. The CDR3 spans 14 residues. The CDR3, as DNA: TGTGCCAGCAGCTTAGGACCTCGCACAGATACGCAGTATTTT. Amino acids: CASSLGPRTDTQYF.

The chain employs TRBV7-3 and TRBJ2-7; maybe TRBD1 (6 bases). The V gene lost 0 bases and the J gene lost 0 bases, with 12 bases spanning the gap. Per germline, CDR1 SGHTA and CDR2 FQGTGA. This CDR3 is built from 16 residues. This CDR3 reads CASSLTRQGCSYEQYF. In DNA form, the CDR3 reads TGTGCCAGCAGCTTAACGCGGCAGGGGTGCTCCTACGAGCAGTACTTC.

This chain connects TRBV27 to TRBJ1-2, with a possible D match to TRBD1 (6 bases). The CDR3 covers 14 residues. CDR1 is MNHEY and CDR2 is SMNVEV in the germline V gene (reference sequence). Trimming stripped 2 bases from V and 6 bases from J, with 13 bases between. The CDR3 DNA sequence: TGTGCCAGCAGTTTACGGGGGGGCTACGATGGCTACACCTTC. Translation: CASSLRGGYDGYTF.

The genes are TRBV4-2 and TRBJ2-1, with a weak D call TRBD1 (6 bases). Germline assignment: CDR1 LGHNA and CDR2 YNFKEQ. V lost 6 bases and J lost 4, with 13 bases in between. The CDR3 consists of 14 residues. The CDR3 loop is CASSLQGSYNEQFF. CDR3 nucleotide sequence: TGTGCCAGCAGTCTCCAGGGGAGTTACAATGAGCAGTTCTTC.

V usage is TRBV2 and J usage is TRBJ2-2; the D gene is possibly TRBD2 (6 bases). Germline CDR1 SNHLY, CDR2 FYNNEI. V lost 1 base and J 4 bases, leaving 13 bases between the germline ends. CDR3 length equals 16 residues. The CDR3 bases are TGTGCCAGCAGTGAAGATGGAGGGCGGATCACCGGGGAGCTGTTTTTT. Residues: CASSEDGGRITGELFF.

On this clone itself: The identical CDR3 is also encoded by other nucleotide sequences in the sample. This rearrangement joins TRBV28 to TRBJ2-3; no firm D call. V lost 5 bases and J 0 bases, leaving 3 bases between the germline ends. There are 12 residues in the CDR3. Germline CDR1 is MDHEN and CDR2 is SYDVKM. CDR3 nucleotide sequence: TGTGCCAGCAGTCTCAGCACAGATACGCAGTATTTT. This gives the protein CASSLSTDTQYF. The variable domain in full, completed from reference TRBV28 and TRBJ2-3, reads DVKVTQSSRYLVKRTGEKVFLECVQDMDHENMFWYRQDPGLGLRLIYFSYDVKMKEKGDIPEGYSVSREKKERFSLILESASTNQTSMYLCASSLSTDTQYFGPGTRLTVL.

This sequence joins TRBV27 and TRBJ1-2; D unclear. The CDR3 is 14 amino acids. Per germline, CDR1 MNHEY and CDR2 SMNVEV (reference sequence). The ends were cut back, 2 bases at V and 8 bases at J, with 15 bases in the middle. The CDR3 nucleotides are TGTGCCAGCAGTTTAGACGGGTCCTGGTGGGGCTACACCTTC. This gives the protein CASSLDGSWWGYTF.

This chain joins TRBV29-1 and TRBJ1-4; 12 positions match TRBD1. This CDR3 spans 15 amino acids. Germline CDR1 reads SQVTM; CDR2 reads ANQGSEA. Unmatched junction bases numbered 10, after V lost 7 bases and J lost 7 bases. CDR3 nucleotides: TGCAGCGCTCTAGGGACAGGGGGCGGGAGTGAAAAACTGTTTTTT. Its translation: CSALGTGGGSEKLFF.